This T cell receptor (beta chain) was sequenced in a study of cytomegalovirus exposure and HLA in healthy donors. Germline trimming cut 5 bases from V and 9 bases from J; bases unmatched to any gene: 6. Germline CDR1 is LGHNA and CDR2 is YNFKEQ. This CDR3 contains 12 residues. Whole-study results and caveats: Researchers counted 164 TCR beta chains as cytomegalovirus-associated. Serostatus for CMV was the only available immune exposure information.

The PCR had 60 Vbeta and 13 Jbeta primers. The method was immunoSEQ multiplex PCR; TCRdb's version includes in-frame clones alone and lacks a portion of them. The sample records tens of thousands of clones, roughly 77% being singletons. Concerning this clone itself: Antigen unknown.

The sequencing input was PBMCs. The chain employs TRBV4-2 and TRBJ2-7, with 8 nucleotides matching TRBD2. This clonotype was obtained from a woman aged 40 to 49 in good health and CMV-seropositive. The CDR3 loop is CASSSQRETQYF. The CDR3 nucleotides are TGTGCCAGCAGCTCTCAGCGGGAGACGCAGTACTTC.